This T cell receptor beta chain was recovered during a study of OX40 agonist ivuxolimab in advanced cancers. The data were produced by immunoSEQ multiplex PCR, yet TCRdb's version contains in-frame clones alone and is incomplete. The sample consists of over 60,000 clones, around 94% of them appearing once. The trim removed 4 bases at V and 0 bases at J, leaving 10 bases unmatched. The CDR3 runs 18 residues. Germline V lookup: CDR1 SGHTS, CDR2 YDEGEE. V and J are TRBV5-8 and TRBJ2-2; 9 bases are shared with TRBD1. The sequenced sample was CD4+ or CD8+ T cells sorted from blood, obtained in a trial of the OX40 agonist ivuxolimab. The clonotype was recovered from an adult with an advanced solid tumor such as melanoma, head and neck, liver or kidney cancer. The CDR3 spells CASSPGWDRAPNTGELFF. The DNA for the CDR3 is TGTGCCAGCAGCCCTGGGTGGGACAGGGCTCCGAACACCGGGGAGCTGTTTTTT.